These 10 T cell receptor beta chains share one sample of origin, sequenced in a study of shared clonotypes between healthy human individuals. TCRdb keeps only in-frame clones here, not all; method: immunoSEQ multiplex PCR. This sample has millions of clones, with approximately 94% found just once. CD45RO-negative cells were positively selected for CCR7, leaving out terminally differentiated effector memory CD45RA+ cells. Sample: naive CD8+ T cells sorted from blood. The receptors originated from a young man in good health.

This clone was detected a few times. The chain combines TRBV7-9 with TRBJ2-7; D is undetermined. Looked up from germline, CDR1 is SEHNR and CDR2 is FQNEAQ (reference sequence). This CDR3 region has 12 residues. The V end was cut by 5 bases, the J end by 0 bases, with 5 bases between. The DNA for the CDR3 is TGTGCCAGCAGCACCTCCTCCTACGAGCAGTACTTC. It specifies CASSTSSYEQYF.

The chain carries TRBV7-9 and TRBJ2-1; perhaps TRBD1 as D (6 bases). CDR1 is SEHNR, CDR2 FQNEAQ, per germline (reference sequence). V lost 6 bases and J lost 1, with 16 bases in between. The CDR3 is made up of 16 amino acids. This CDR3 is CASSSNREASYNEQFF. Here the CDR3 DNA reads TGTGCCAGCAGTTCTAACAGGGAAGCGTCCTACAATGAGCAGTTCTTC.

The chain uses TRBV5-6 and TRBJ2-7, with D perhaps matching TRBD1 (5 bases). Germline V gene sequence: CDR1 SGHDT, CDR2 YYEEEE. V was clipped by 3 bases and J by 0 bases, with 10 bases between them. CDR3 length: 14 amino acids. CDR3 loop: CASSYSGLSYEQYF. The DNA for the CDR3 is TGTGCCAGCAGCTACTCAGGGCTCTCCTACGAGCAGTACTTC.

J is TRBJ2-1 and V is TRBV15; TRBD2 matches 11 bases. Germline values: CDR1 LNHNV, CDR2 YYDKDF (reference sequence). Trimming at V came to 3 bases and at J to 8 bases, leaving 3 bases not matched to a gene. The CDR3 loop spans 14 amino acids. The CDR3 bases are TGTGCCACCAGCAGGACTAGCGGGATAGATGAGCAGTTCTTC. Translating it yields CATSRTSGIDEQFF.

The rearrangement joins TRBV27 to TRBJ1-5, with D possibly matching TRBD1 (6 bases). In germline, CDR1 is MNHEY, CDR2 SMNVEV (reference sequence). V was shortened by 3 bases and J by 2 bases, with 11 bases between the two germline ends. This CDR3 is 15 amino acids long. The CDR3 region has the DNA TGTGCCAGCAGTTTTGAGAGGGGGGGCAATCAGCCCCAGCATTTT. This codes for CASSFERGGNQPQHF.

This sequence joins TRBV27 and TRBJ1-6, with 7 bases identical to TRBD1. V trimming: 4 bases; J trimming: 7 bases; junction bases outside the gene matches: 7. Germline loops: CDR1 MNHEY, CDR2 SMNVEV (reference sequence). The CDR3 covers 15 residues. The CDR3 DNA sequence: TGTGCCAGCAGTTACAACAGGGGACCGAATTCACCCCTCCACTTT. Translating gives CASSYNRGPNSPLHF.

The gene calls are TRBV9 and TRBJ2-7, with D unresolved. The germline V gene has CDR1 SGDLS and CDR2 YYNGEE. This CDR3 comprises 13 residues. Trimming stripped 4 bases from V and 3 bases from J, with 11 bases between. CDR3 amino acids: CASSPGPGYEQYF. The CDR3 coding sequence is TGTGCCAGCAGCCCCGGCCCAGGCTACGAGCAGTACTTC.

J is TRBJ1-5 and V is TRBV7-6; D possibly corresponds to TRBD1 (5 bases). Trimming removed 5 bases at V and 3 bases at J, with 11 bases between. This CDR3 spans 14 amino acids. Germline V lookup: CDR1 SGHVS, CDR2 FNYEAQ. The CDR3 bases are TGTGCCAGCAGCCCGGGACTGACCAATCAGCCCCAGCATTTT. Its protein product is CASSPGLTNQPQHF.

J is TRBJ2-1 and V is TRBV4-1, with unresolved D. V shed 3 bases and J shed 7 bases, with 10 bases lying between them. Germline CDR1 and CDR2: MGHRA and YSYEKL. The CDR3 runs to 13 residues. The CDR3: CASSHQLANEQFF. CDR3 in DNA: TGCGCCAGCAGCCATCAACTTGCTAATGAGCAGTTCTTC.

The chain combines TRBV2 with TRBJ1-5, with D possibly matching TRBD1 (6 bases). This CDR3 spans 15 amino acids. V shed 5 bases and J shed 2 bases, with 13 bases lying between them. Germline CDR1 reads SNHLY; CDR2 reads FYNNEI. The chain's CDR3 is CASSHRAAGNQPQHF. CDR3 nucleotide sequence: TGTGCCAGCAGTCACAGGGCGGCGGGCAATCAGCCCCAGCATTTT.